These T cell receptor beta chains were read from a single sample in a study of CD8 T cells in ankylosing spondylitis. In TCRdb, the 5' RACE reads were re-called with MiXCR into one record per CDR3 protein. Among just under 350,000 distinct CDR3 sequences listed, roughly 15% were seen once. Input material: blood, either unsorted or a sorted T cell fraction (not recorded which). Receptor source: a male donor with ankylosing spondylitis or in good health (not recorded which). Each CDR3 is given with its conserved first and last residue. Each record gives: V gene, CDR3 protein.

TRBV4-1 | CASSHQDSVNYTF
TRBV5-1 | CASSLEQGGSSPLHF
TRBV5-1 | CASSSLTENTEAFF
TRBV5-1 | CASSLWGRSETQYF
TRBV25-1 | CASSAYYGQGNYEQYF
TRBV5-1 | CASSSEGGTGELFF
TRBV4-2 | CASSQVRGLAGELFF
TRBV5-1 | CASSLAGPLANTGELFF
TRBV4-1 | CASSHASLEVRGYTF
TRBV6-1 | CASSERVRNTEAFF
TRBV4-2 | CASSPKSLAGGAFSYNEQFF
TRBV7-2 | CASSTRPSYNEQFF
TRBV21-1 | CASSKKSSPPGHTQYF
TRBV6-1 | CASRKGQYYEQYF
TRBV3-1 | CASSQNTGTATYGYTF
TRBV18 | CASSPSLTGGQETQYF